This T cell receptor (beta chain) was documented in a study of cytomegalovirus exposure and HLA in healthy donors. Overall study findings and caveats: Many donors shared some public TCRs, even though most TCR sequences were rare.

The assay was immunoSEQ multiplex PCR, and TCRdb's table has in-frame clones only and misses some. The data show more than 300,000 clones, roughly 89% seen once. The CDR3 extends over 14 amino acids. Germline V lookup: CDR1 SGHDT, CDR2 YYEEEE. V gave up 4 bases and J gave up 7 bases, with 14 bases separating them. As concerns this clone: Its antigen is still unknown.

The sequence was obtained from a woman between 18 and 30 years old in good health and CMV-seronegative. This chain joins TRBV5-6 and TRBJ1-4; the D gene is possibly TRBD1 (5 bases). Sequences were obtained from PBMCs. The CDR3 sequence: CASSPGSRGEKLFF. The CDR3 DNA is TGTGCCAGCAGCCCAGGGTCGCGAGGTGAAAAACTGTTTTTT.